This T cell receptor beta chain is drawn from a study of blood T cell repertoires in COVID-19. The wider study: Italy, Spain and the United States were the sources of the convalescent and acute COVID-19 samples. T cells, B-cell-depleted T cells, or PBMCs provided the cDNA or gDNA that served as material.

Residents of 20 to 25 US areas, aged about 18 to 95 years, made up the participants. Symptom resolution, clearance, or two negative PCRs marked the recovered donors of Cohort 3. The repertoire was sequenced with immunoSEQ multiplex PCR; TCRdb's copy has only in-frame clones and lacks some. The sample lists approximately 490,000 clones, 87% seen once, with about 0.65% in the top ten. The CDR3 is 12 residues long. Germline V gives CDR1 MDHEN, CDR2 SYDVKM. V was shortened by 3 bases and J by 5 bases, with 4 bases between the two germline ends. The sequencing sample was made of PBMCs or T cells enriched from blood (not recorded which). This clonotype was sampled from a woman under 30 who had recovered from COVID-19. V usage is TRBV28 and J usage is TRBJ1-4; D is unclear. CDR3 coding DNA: TGTGCCAGCAGTTTCTTGAATGAAAAACTGTTTTTT. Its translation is CASSFLNEKLFF.